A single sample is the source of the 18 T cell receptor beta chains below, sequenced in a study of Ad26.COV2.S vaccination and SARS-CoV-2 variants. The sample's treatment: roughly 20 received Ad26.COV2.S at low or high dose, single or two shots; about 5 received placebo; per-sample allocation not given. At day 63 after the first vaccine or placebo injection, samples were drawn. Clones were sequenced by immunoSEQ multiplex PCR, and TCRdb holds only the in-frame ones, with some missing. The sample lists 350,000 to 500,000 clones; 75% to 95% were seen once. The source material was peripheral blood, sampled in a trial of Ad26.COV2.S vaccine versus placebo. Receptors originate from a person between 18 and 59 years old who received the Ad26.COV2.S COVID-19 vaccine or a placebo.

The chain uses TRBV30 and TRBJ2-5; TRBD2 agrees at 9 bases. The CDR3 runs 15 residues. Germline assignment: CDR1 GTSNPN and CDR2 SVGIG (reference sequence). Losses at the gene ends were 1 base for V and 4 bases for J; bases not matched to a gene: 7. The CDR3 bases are TGTGCCTGGAGTGGCGGGAGGGCCAAGGGAGAGACCCAGTACTTC. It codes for CAWSGGRAKGETQYF.

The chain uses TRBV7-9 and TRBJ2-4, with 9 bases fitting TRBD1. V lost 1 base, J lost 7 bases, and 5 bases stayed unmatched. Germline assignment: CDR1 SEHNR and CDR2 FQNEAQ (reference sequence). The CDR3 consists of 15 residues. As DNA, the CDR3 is TGTGCCAGCAGCTTAGTACAGGGGGCGAGGAACATTCAGTACTTC. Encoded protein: CASSLVQGARNIQYF.

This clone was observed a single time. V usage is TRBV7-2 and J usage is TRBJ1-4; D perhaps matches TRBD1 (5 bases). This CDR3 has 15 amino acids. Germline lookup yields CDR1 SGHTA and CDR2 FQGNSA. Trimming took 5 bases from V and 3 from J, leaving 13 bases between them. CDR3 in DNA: TGTGCCAGCAGCACACAACAGGCTCCTAATGAAAAACTGTTTTTT. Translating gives CASSTQQAPNEKLFF.

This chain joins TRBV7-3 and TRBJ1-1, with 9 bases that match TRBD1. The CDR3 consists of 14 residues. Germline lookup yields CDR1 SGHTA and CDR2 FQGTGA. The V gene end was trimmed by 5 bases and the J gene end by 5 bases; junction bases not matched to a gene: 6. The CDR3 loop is CASSLGTGLTEAFF. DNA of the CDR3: TGTGCCAGCAGCCTTGGGACAGGGTTAACTGAAGCTTTCTTT.

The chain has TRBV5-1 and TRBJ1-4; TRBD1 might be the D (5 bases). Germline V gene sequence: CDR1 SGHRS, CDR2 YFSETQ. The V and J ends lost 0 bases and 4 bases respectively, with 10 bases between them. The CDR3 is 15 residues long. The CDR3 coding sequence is TGCGCCAGCAGCTTGGCTACAGGACTTAATGAAAAACTGTTTTTT. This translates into CASSLATGLNEKLFF.

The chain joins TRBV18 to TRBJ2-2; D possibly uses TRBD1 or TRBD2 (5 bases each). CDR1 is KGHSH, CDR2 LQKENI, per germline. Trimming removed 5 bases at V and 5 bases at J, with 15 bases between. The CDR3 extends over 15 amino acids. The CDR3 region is CASSTRLRETGELFF. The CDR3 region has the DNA TGTGCCAGCTCAACACGACTCAGGGAGACCGGGGAGCTGTTTTTT. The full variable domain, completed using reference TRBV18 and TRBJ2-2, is NAGVMQNPRHLVRRRGQEARLRCSPMKGHSHVYWYRQLPEEGLKFMVYLQKENIIDESGMPKERFSAEFPKEGPSILRIQQVVRGDSAAYFCASSTRLRETGELFFGEGSRLTVL.

In DNA, the CDR3 is TGTGCCAGCAGCTTGAGGGGGCCTACTAATGAAAAACTGTTTTTT. Protein product: CASSLRGPTNEKLFF. This chain links TRBV11-2 with TRBJ1-4, with 7 bases aligning to TRBD1. CDR1 and CDR2 from the germline V gene are SGHAT and FQNNGV. The length of the CDR3 is 15 residues. The junction had 3 bases not matched to a gene; V was cut back by 3 bases and J by 2 bases.

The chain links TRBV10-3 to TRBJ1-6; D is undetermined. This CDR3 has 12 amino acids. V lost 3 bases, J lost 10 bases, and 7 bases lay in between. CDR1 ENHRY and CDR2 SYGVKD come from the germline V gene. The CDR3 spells CAISENPSPLHF. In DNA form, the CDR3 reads TGTGCCATCAGTGAAAATCCATCACCCCTCCACTTT.

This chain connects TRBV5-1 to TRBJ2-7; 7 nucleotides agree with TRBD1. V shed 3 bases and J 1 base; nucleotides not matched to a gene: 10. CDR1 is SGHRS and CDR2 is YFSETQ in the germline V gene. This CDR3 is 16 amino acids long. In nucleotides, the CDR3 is TGCGCCAGCAGCTCCCCCACCCGACAGGGTTCCTACGAGCAGTACTTC. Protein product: CASSSPTRQGSYEQYF.

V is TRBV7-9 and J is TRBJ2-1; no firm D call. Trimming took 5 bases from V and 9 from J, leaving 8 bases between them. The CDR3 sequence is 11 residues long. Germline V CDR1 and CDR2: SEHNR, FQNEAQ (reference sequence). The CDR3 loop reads CASSLDSEQFF. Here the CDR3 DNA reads TGTGCCAGCAGCCTAGATAGTGAGCAGTTCTTC.

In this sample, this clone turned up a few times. CDR3 loop: CASSDSRVDEQFF. CDR3 in DNA: TGTGCCAGCAGTGACTCAAGGGTGGATGAGCAGTTCTTC. The rearrangement uses TRBV27 and TRBJ2-1; no definite D call. CDR3 length: 13 amino acids. Trimming cost V 5 bases and J 8 bases, with 13 bases left between them. From germline, CDR1 is MNHEY and CDR2 SMNVEV (reference sequence).

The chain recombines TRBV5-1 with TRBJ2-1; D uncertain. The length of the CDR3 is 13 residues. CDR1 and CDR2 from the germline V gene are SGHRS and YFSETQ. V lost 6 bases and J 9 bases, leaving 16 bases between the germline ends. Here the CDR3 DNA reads TGCGCCAGCAACGACCCGGGCCAAACTGAGCAGTTCTTC. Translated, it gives CASNDPGQTEQFF.

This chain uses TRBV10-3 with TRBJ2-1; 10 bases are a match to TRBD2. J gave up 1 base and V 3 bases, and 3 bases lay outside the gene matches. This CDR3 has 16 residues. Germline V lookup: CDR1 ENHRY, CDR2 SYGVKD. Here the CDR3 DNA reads TGTGCCATCAGTGAATTACTAGCGGGGTCCTACAATGAGCAGTTCTTC. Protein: CAISELLAGSYNEQFF.

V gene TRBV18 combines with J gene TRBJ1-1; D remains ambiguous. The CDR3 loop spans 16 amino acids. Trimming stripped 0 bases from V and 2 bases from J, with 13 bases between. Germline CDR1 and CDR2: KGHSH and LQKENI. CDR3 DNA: TGTGCCAGCTCACCACCGGGATTGACGGGTAACACTGAAGCTTTCTTT. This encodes CASSPPGLTGNTEAFF.

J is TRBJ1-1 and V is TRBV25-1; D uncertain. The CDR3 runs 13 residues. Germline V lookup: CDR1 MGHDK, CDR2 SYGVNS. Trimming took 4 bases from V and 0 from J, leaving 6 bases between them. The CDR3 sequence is CASSGFLNTEAFF. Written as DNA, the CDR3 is TGTGCCAGCAGTGGCTTCCTGAACACTGAAGCTTTCTTT.

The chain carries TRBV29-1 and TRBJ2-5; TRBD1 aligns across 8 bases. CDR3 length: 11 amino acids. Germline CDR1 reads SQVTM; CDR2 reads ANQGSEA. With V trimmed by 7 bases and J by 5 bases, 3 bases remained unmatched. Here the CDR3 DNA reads TGCAGCGGAGCAGGGGGCGAGACCCAGTACTTC. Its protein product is CSGAGGETQYF.

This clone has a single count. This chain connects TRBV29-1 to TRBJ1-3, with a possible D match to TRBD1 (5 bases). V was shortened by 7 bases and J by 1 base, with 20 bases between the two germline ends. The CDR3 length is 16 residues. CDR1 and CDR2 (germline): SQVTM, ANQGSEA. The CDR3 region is CSAQLGAVDSGNTIYF. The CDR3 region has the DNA TGCAGCGCCCAACTTGGGGCGGTGGATTCTGGAAACACCATATATTTT.

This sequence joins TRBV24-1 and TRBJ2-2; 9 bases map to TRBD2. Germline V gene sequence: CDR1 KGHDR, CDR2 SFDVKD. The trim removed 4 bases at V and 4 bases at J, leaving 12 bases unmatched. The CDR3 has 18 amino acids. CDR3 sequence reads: CATSEGTSPSGTTGELFF. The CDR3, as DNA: TGTGCCACCAGTGAAGGGACTAGCCCAAGTGGGACCACCGGGGAGCTGTTTTTT.